The 7 T cell receptor beta chains below were found in one sample sequenced in a study of OX40 agonist ivuxolimab in advanced cancers. Profiling relied on immunoSEQ multiplex PCR, and the TCRdb table lists in-frame clones only, not all of them. The profile shows about 49,000 clones, more than 70% of them singletons. This material consisted of CD4+ or CD8+ T cells sorted from blood, taken in a trial of the OX40 agonist ivuxolimab. The receptors derive from an adult with an advanced solid tumor such as melanoma, head and neck, liver or kidney cancer.

The J gene is TRBJ2-1, the V gene TRBV14; D possibly corresponds to TRBD1 (5 bases). V dropped 0 bases and J dropped 9 bases, with 15 bases sitting between them. Germline CDR1 reads SGHDN; CDR2 reads FVKESK. The CDR3 consists of 15 residues. CDR3 amino acids: CASSQDGRGFGEQFF. CDR3 nucleotides: TGTGCCAGCAGCCAAGATGGTAGGGGATTCGGTGAGCAGTTCTTC. Complete variable domain (other parts from reference TRBV14 and TRBJ2-1): EAGVTQFPSHSVIEKGQTVTLRCDPISGHDNLYWYRRVMGKEIKFLLHFVKESKQDESGMPNNRFLAERTGGTYSTLKVQPAELEDSGVYFCASSQDGRGFGEQFFGPGTRLTVL.

This chain joins TRBV18 and TRBJ2-5; 8 bases are a match to TRBD1. J was trimmed by 5 bases and V by 3 bases; bases with no gene match: 5. In germline, CDR1 is KGHSH, CDR2 LQKENI. The CDR3 sequence is 14 residues long. The CDR3 region is CASSPSTGGETQYF. The CDR3 DNA reads as TGTGCCAGCTCACCGTCTACAGGGGGGGAGACCCAGTACTTC.

The chain carries TRBV6-1 and TRBJ2-7; TRBD1 aligns across 7 bases. Germline CDR1 is MNHNS and CDR2 is SASEGT. CDR3 length: 15 amino acids. Trimming cost V 3 bases and J 2 bases; bases outside gene matches: 7. The CDR3, as DNA: TGTGCCAGCAGTGATAGGCACAGGGGAGCCTACGAGCAGTACTTC. Translated, it gives CASSDRHRGAYEQYF.

This chain links TRBV5-4 with TRBJ2-5; 9 bases fit TRBD2. The germline V gene encodes CDR1 SGHNT and CDR2 YYREEE (reference sequence). CDR3 length: 17 residues. J lost 5 bases, V lost 2 bases, and 13 bases had no gene match. This CDR3 reads CASSFPGTSTLRETQYF. DNA of the CDR3: TGTGCCAGCAGCTTCCCCGGGACTAGCACACTAAGGGAGACCCAGTACTTC.

This chain connects TRBV5-1 to TRBJ2-5; 8 bases line up with TRBD1. V shed 0 bases, J shed 4 bases, and the junction held 8 bases outside the gene matches. The germline CDR1 and CDR2 sequences are SGHRS and YFSETQ. CDR3 length: 16 amino acids. The CDR3 is CASSLVGQGLGETQYF. The CDR3 DNA reads as TGCGCCAGCAGCTTGGTCGGACAGGGCTTGGGAGAGACCCAGTACTTC.

The chain couples TRBV6-1 to TRBJ2-1; perhaps TRBD2 as D (5 bases). CDR1 is MNHNS, CDR2 SASEGT, per germline. CDR3 length equals 13 residues. V lost 8 bases and J 7 bases, leaving 15 bases between the germline ends. Here the CDR3 reads CASGLSGVNEQFF. As DNA, the CDR3 is TGTGCCAGCGGGCTGAGCGGAGTTAATGAGCAGTTCTTC.

V is TRBV10-3 and J is TRBJ2-5; TRBD2 is a possible D gene (5 bases). This CDR3 spans 14 amino acids. Germline V gene sequence: CDR1 ENHRY, CDR2 SYGVKD. The V and J ends lost 2 bases and 2 bases respectively, with 9 bases between them. The CDR3 loop is CAISEGGSQETQYF. The CDR3 region has the DNA TGTGCCATCAGTGAGGGCGGGTCACAAGAGACCCAGTACTTC.